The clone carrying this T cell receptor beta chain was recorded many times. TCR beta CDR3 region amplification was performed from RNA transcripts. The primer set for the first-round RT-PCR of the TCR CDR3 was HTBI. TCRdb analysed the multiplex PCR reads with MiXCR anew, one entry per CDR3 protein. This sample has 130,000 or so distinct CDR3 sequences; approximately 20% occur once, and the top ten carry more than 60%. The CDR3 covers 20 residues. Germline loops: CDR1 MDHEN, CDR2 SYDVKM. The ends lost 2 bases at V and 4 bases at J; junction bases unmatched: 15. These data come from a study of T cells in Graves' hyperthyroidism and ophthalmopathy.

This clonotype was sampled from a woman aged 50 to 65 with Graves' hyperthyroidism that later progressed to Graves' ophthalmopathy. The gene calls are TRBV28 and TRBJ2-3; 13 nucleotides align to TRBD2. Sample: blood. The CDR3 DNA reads TGTGCCAGCAGTTTAATACCCGGGACTAGCGGGAACACAAGGCCAGATACGCAGTATTTT. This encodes CASSLIPGTSGNTRPDTQYF. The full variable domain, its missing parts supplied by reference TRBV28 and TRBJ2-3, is DVKVTQSSRYLVKRTGEKVFLECVQDMDHENMFWYRQDPGLGLRLIYFSYDVKMKEKGDIPEGYSVSREKKERFSLILESASTNQTSMYLCASSLIPGTSGNTRPDTQYFGPGTRLTVL.